This TCR beta chain originates from a study of blood T cell repertoires in COVID-19. Profiled with immunoSEQ multiplex PCR; TCRdb holds only in-frame clones, not every one. Here the sample spans roughly 50,000 clones, about 90% being singletons. The CDR3 extends over 14 amino acids. Trimming removed 1 base from V and 4 bases from J, with 10 bases in between. Germline CDR1 is LNHDA and CDR2 is SQIVND (reference sequence). The sample taken for sequencing was peripheral blood. This sequence joins TRBV19 and TRBJ1-1, with a weak D call TRBD1 (6 bases). The receptor was derived from a man at least 80 years old with acute or convalescent COVID-19. The CDR3 DNA reads TGTGCCAGTAGTATAGTATTAGGGGGCACTGAAGCTTTCTTT. It specifies CASSIVLGGTEAFF.